This T cell receptor beta chain was recorded in a study of cytomegalovirus exposure and HLA in healthy donors (dated by TCRdb to the late 2010s). Looking at the study overall: In an earlier analysis of under 750 of the donors, about 270 Gb of sequence data and just under 120 million unique TCR beta sequences from approximately 180 million T cells were reported. Around 320 gigabases of sequencing data and approximately 85 million unique TCR sequences were included in an early release covering about 600 HLA-typed donors. Among the roughly 400 genotyped donors, around 79% belonged to the genetic ancestry cluster associated with self-reported Caucasian donors. The study aimed to test whether signatures of past pathogen exposure could be identified by cataloging public T cell receptors. The T cell repertoires of around 730 subjects were profiled by immunosequencing and related to cytomegalovirus serostatus. Besides the first cohort of roughly 700 subjects, a separate validation cohort made up of roughly 120 different subjects was used. High-throughput TCR immunosequencing, statistical association of individual TCRs with disease status, and machine learning were combined to predict cytomegalovirus infection status. A later analysis re-analyzed previously published TCR beta repertoires from 500 to 700 donors and added high-resolution HLA genotyping to study TCR occurrence patterns. Rather than using new phenotypic data, the later analysis identified candidate immune exposures from TCR beta sequences and from how often those sequences occurred across donors. To decide whether each TCR beta V gene segment behaved as functional or pseudogenic, an earlier analysis of fewer than 750 of the donors relied on high-throughput TCR beta sequencing. Alongside the repertoire data, information on donor age, sex, ethnicity and CMV serostatus was compiled. Genome-wide SNP genotypes for about 65% of the 666 donors were used in a later genetic analysis, which treated that subset as a discovery cohort. All discovery cohort repertoires had been generated on a single sequencing platform. Both class I and class II loci were covered by HLA typing, at four-digit resolution. Typing coverage varied by locus: about 620-630 donors for A, B, C, DRB1 and DQB1; under 550 for DQA1; more than 600 for DPA1; roughly 450 for DPB1. Roughly 5 DR-DQ haplotypes were handled as single units for association and clustering, since linkage in the cohort was strong. On average, around 240,000 unique TCR beta nucleotide sequences were sequenced per donor among some 420 genotyped donors of the cohort, with around 19% of those sequences being non-productive. Results and caveats for the whole study, not just this receptor: About 15 rarely observed V segments, including chromosome 9 orphons, were excluded from the earlier analysis of several hundred of the donors because counts were too low. An earlier analysis of around 540 of the donors showed that most TCR beta V segments appeared in productive rearrangements either about 90% or about 30% of the time, which broadly matched IMGT annotations. Because HLA typing was missing for some donors at each locus, association tests included only the typed subset. It was suggested by the authors that the approach could potentially be generalized to other disease states and immunological phenotypes. The 87-base-pair reads could not distinguish some IMGT-functional V segments, including TRBV6-2 and TRBV6-3, so those segments were excluded. Only TCR beta chains were sequenced in this cohort, and the absence of alpha or paired-chain data limited detectable features. The study gave a list of 150 to 200 TCR beta chains associated with cytomegalovirus. According to a later analysis, parvovirus B19, influenza, CMV and Epstein-Barr virus appeared linked to several top co-occurrence clusters. Correlated functional status among segregating V segments might be attributable to linkage disequilibrium, but an unknown experimental factor could not be ruled out. When HLA alleles, especially DR and DQ, strongly co-occurred, TCR associations were difficult to assign to individual alleles. A few of the identified cytomegalovirus-associated TCR beta chains were confirmed in vitro to be specific for cytomegalovirus antigens. Most CMV-associated TCR beta chains appeared to be HLA-restricted in a later analysis, and the HLA associations seemed to be driven largely by CMV exposure. CMV serostatus was the only immune exposure information available for the cohort. Compared with the roughly 670-donor mean, donors in an Asian-associated ancestry cluster had fewer N-insertions in productive TCRs, according to a later genetic analysis. At a false discovery rate of 0.05, a later analysis linked fewer than 20,000 TCR beta sequences to specific HLA alleles. In a later genetic analysis, a missense DCLRE1C variant was associated with V-gene and J-gene trimming of TCR beta chains, and the association was replicated in an independent cohort. Cytomegalovirus status was reported to be diagnosed by the classifier with high specificity and sensitivity in both the original and validation cohorts. Sequencing depth was assumed to be roughly uniform across donors in the presence/absence analyses, though that assumption may not hold. According to a later analysis, TCR association rates differed among HLA loci, with DRB1 alleles showing the most associated TCRs and HLA-C alleles showing the fewest. The sequencing pipeline was judged likely to have produced a cluster of highly shared sequence variants as a technical artifact. A later analysis found that HLA-associated TCR beta chains were more clonally expanded and had lower generation probabilities than equally common non-associated chains. Most TCR sequences were seen in very few donors, while some public TCRs were found in many individuals. A further reported finding was that TCR beta sequences accurately predicted the HLA-A and HLA-B alleles for most subjects in the first cohort.

The cohort comprised 670 or so healthy bone marrow donors. At the time of sampling, every cohort member was nominally healthy, though immune exposures that went unrecorded were likely present. The donor tested CMV seropositive and was one of the 289 seropositive cohort members. A peripheral blood sample was collected from each donor, and TCR beta sequencing was performed on peripheral blood mononuclear cells. The Qiagen DNeasy Blood Extraction Kit was used to extract genomic DNA from the blood cell samples. V trim: 5 bases; J trim: 7 bases; unmatched bases: 8. Reading from cysteine to phenylalanine, the CDR3 counts 13 amino acids. Just CDR3 DNA is preserved here, 39 bases in frame from base 1. From the germline V gene, CDR1 is SGHRS and CDR2 is YFSETQ. Remarks on this clone: Its antigen is currently not known. It has no much larger one-base neighbor in the sample; base qualities were not kept.

Libraries came from the immunoSEQ multiplex PCR assay. For the multiplex PCR, a mixture combining 60 forward primers for TCR Vbeta segments and 13 reverse primers for TCR Jbeta segments was used. A multiplex PCR assay on genomic DNA amplified the CDR3 region of rearranged TCR beta genes. The amplified TCR beta libraries were sequenced on the Illumina HiSeq System as 87-base-pair reads. Regarding the original processing steps: A later analysis tallied around 87 million unique TCR beta chains across the approximately 670 repertoires, and roughly 11 million of those chains were shared by two or more donors. A nearest-neighbor algorithm error-corrected the raw reads and collapsed the reads into unique sequences, merging closely related sequences to remove PCR and sequencing errors. CDR3 sequences were aligned to IMGT reference sequences to assign V, D and J gene segments. Each retained sequence needed at least a six-nucleotide match to both a V gene segment and a J gene segment. A rearrangement counted as productive if the CDR3 had no stop codons and remained in frame with V and J, and every other rearrangement counted as non-productive. Following IMGT convention, CDR3 was defined as the stretch from the second conserved V-encoded cysteine up to the conserved J-encoded phenylalanine. Sequences without an unambiguous match to a single V gene segment were excluded from the earlier analysis of a few hundred of the donors. An earlier analysis of just under 600 of the donors called V segments functional above 56.7% productive rearrangements and segregating when the between-donor standard deviation exceeded 5%. A statistical classification framework was developed to diagnose cytomegalovirus status using the catalog of TCR beta chain sequences. A later analysis assigned V and J genes by comparing TCR nucleotide sequences with IMGT/GENE-DB human TR gene sequences. The TCRdist pipeline was used in a later analysis to assign CDR3 sequences and most-parsimonious VDJ recombination scenarios. In a later analysis, each TCR beta chain was defined by its CDR3 amino acid sequence together with its V-gene family, and reads without a unique V-gene family were excluded. To address suspected cross-contamination and a sequencing artifact, a later analysis removed 550 to 750 highly shared, low-generation-probability nucleotide sequences. A later analysis calculated a clonal expansion index for each public chain from normalized within-repertoire ranks of inferred template counts. Generation probabilities in a later analysis came from a VDJ recombination model fitted to out-of-frame rearrangements, and those results were checked against IGoR. In a later analysis, hypergeometric tests were used to score TCR-TCR, TCR-HLA and TCR-CMV co-occurrence, with a repertoire-size bias correction applied to TCR pairs. A later analysis estimated false discovery rates by permuting HLA or CMV assignments 20 times. In a later analysis, co-occurring TCRs were grouped using DBSCAN, and TCRdist sequence similarity was added for clustering within HLA-allele-positive subsets. Repertoires with fewer than 30,000 or more than 120,000 public chains were left out of co-occurrence clustering, as were about five repertoires with anomalous nucleotide sharing. In its TCRdb copy, this immuneACCESS table keeps in-frame sequences only and misses some clones. Where compared with another copy, unresolved V genes explain less than half of these, and the others have no known cause. The V and J calls and the clone size are those of that table, but D and trimming were determined from the DNA. The sample yields under 200,000 clones; over 70% were counted once. The ten largest clones represent under 3% of the sample.

This receptor was taken from a woman between 50 and 59 years old in good health and CMV-seropositive. Material: PBMCs. This chain joins TRBV5-1 to TRBJ1-2; the junction holds 7 bases that match TRBD1. The CDR3 protein is CASSGTALGGYTF. The base sequence is TGCGCCAGCAGTGGGACAGCACTGGGTGGCTACACCTTC. With all but the CDR3 taken from the reference TRBV5-1 and TRBJ1-2 genes, the full variable domain is: KAGVTQTPRYLIKTRGQQVTLSCSPISGHRSVSWYQQTPGQGLQFLFEYFSETQRNKGNFPGRFSGRQFSNSRSEMNVSTLELGDSALYLCASSGTALGGYTFGSGTRLTVV.